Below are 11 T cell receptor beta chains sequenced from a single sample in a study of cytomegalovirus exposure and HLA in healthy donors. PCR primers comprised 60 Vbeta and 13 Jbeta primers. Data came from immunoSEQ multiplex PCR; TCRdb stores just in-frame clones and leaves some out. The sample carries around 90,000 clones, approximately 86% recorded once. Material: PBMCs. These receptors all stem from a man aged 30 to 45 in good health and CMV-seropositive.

DNA of the CDR3: TGTGCCATCAGTGAGAGGAAGCGGGAAGGGGGGCAAAAAAAAGAGACCCAGTACTTC. Its protein is CAISERKREGGQKKETQYF. The chain combines TRBV10-3 with TRBJ2-5, with D perhaps matching TRBD2 (7 bases). Trimming shortened V by 2 bases and J by 3 bases, and 25 bases separated the two germline ends. The CDR3 length is 19 residues. CDR1 ENHRY and CDR2 SYGVKD come from the germline V gene.

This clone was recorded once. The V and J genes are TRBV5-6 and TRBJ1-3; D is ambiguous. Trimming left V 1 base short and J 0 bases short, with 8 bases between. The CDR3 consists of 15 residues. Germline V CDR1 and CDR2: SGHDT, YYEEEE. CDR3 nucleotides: TGTGCCAGCAGCTTGTACGGGGACTCTGGAAACACCATATATTTT. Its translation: CASSLYGDSGNTIYF. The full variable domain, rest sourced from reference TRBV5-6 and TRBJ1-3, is DAGVTQSPTHLIKTRGQQVTLRCSPKSGHDTVSWYQQALGQGPQFIFQYYEEEERQRGNFPDRFSGHQFPNYSSELNVNALLLGDSALYLCASSLYGDSGNTIYFGEGSWLTVV.

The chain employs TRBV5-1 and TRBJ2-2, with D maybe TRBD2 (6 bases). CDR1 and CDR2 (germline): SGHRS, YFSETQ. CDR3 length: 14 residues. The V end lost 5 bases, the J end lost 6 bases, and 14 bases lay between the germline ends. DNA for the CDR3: TGCGCCAGCAGAGGCGGGACCGGGGCCGGGGAGCTGTTTTTT. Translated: CASRGGTGAGELFF. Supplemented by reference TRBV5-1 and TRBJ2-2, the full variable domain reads KAGVTQTPRYLIKTRGQQVTLSCSPISGHRSVSWYQQTPGQGLQFLFEYFSETQRNKGNFPGRFSGRQFSNSRSEMNVSTLELGDSALYLCASRGGTGAGELFFGEGSRLTVL.

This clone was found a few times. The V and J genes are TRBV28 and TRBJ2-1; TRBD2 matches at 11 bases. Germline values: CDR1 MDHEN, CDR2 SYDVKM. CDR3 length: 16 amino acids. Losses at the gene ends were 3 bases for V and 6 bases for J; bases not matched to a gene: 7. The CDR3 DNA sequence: TGTGCCAGCAGTTTCCCACTAGCGGGAGTTTTCAATGAGCAGTTCTTC. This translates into CASSFPLAGVFNEQFF. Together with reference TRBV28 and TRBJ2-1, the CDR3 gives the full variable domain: DVKVTQSSRYLVKRTGEKVFLECVQDMDHENMFWYRQDPGLGLRLIYFSYDVKMKEKGDIPEGYSVSREKKERFSLILESASTNQTSMYLCASSFPLAGVFNEQFFGPGTRLTVL.

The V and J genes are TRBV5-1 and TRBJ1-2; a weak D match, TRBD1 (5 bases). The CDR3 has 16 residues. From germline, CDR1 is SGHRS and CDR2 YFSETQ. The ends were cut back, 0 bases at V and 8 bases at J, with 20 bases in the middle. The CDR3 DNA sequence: TGCGCCAGCAGCTTGGACGGAATGAAGGGGCTTGGGGGCTACACCTTC. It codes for CASSLDGMKGLGGYTF.

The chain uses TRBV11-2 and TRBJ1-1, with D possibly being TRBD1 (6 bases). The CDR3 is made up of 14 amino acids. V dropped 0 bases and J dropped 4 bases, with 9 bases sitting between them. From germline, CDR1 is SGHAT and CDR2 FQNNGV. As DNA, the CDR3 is TGTGCCAGCAGCTTAGATAGGGGGAGCACTGAAGCTTTCTTT. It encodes CASSLDRGSTEAFF.

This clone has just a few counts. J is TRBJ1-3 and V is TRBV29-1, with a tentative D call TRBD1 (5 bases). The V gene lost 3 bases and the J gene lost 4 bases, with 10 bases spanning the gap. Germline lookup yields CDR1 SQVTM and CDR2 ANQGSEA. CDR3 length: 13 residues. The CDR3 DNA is TGCAGCGTTGACGGGGGGGTAGGAAACACCATATATTTT. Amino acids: CSVDGGVGNTIYF.

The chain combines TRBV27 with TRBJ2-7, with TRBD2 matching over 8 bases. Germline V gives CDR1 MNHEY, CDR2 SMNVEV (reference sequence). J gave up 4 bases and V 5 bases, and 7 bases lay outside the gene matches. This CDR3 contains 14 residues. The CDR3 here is CASSLSGTRYEQYF. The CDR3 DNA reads TGTGCCAGCAGTCTTAGCGGGACAAGGTACGAGCAGTACTTC.

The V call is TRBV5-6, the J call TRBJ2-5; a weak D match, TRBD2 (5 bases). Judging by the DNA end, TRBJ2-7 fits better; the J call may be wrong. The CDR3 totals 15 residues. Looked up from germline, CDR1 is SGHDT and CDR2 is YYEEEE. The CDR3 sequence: CASSLVSGAPYEQYF. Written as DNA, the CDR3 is TGTGCCAGCAGCTTGGTCAGCGGAGCCCCCTACGAGCAGTACTTC.

CDR3 sequence: CATTETSGRRLVGELFF. The CDR3 DNA follows: TGTGCCACCACAGAGACTAGCGGGAGACGTTTGGTCGGGGAGCTGTTTTTT. The genes are TRBV15 and TRBJ2-2, with TRBD2 matching 12 bases. This CDR3 comprises 17 residues. J was trimmed by 7 bases and V by 7 bases; bases with no gene match: 13. Per germline, CDR1 LNHNV and CDR2 YYDKDF (reference sequence).

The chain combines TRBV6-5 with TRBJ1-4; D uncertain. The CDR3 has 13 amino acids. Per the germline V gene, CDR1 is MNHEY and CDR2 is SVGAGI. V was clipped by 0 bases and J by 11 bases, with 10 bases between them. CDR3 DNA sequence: TGTGCCAGCAGTTACTCAGGTGCGGCTAAACTGTTTTTT. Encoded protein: CASSYSGAAKLFF.